The 8 T cell receptor beta chains below come from one sample, sequenced in a study of blood T cells in healthy people across ages. Next came a second PCR, run for about 6 to 12 cycles, which used a sample-barcoded 5' primer along with a J-beta primer mix. From the 5' RACE reads, TCRdb called clonotypes with MiXCR, one entry per CDR3 protein. The sample consists of over a million distinct CDR3 sequences, approximately 42% of them appearing once. The sequencing input was blood. The receptor source for this set is a woman under 30 in good health.

This clonotype has just a few counts. The chain uses TRBV4-3 and TRBJ2-1; TRBD2 matches at 9 bases. CDR1 is LGHNA and CDR2 is YSLEER in the germline V gene. Trimming took 5 bases from V and 8 from J; bases not matched to a gene: 7. The CDR3 contains 14 residues. CDR3 sequence reads: CASSYSGRSHEQFF. In nucleotides, the CDR3 is TGCGCCAGCAGCTACAGCGGGAGGAGCCATGAGCAGTTCTTC.

This sequence joins TRBV20-1 and TRBJ2-1; D is ambiguous. The better agreement between TRBJ2-7 and the DNA end casts doubt on the J call. Germline CDR1 is DFQATT and CDR2 is SNEGSKA (reference sequence). The CDR3 is 12 residues long. The CDR3 DNA follows: TGCAGTGCTAGGTCGGAACTATATGAGCAGTACTTC. Translated: CSARSELYEQYF.

There are many counts of this clonotype. The genes are TRBV29-1 and TRBJ2-3; D remains unclear. Trimming pared 0 bases from V and 9 bases from J, leaving 13 bases between. CDR1 and CDR2 (germline): SQVTM, ANQGSEA. This CDR3 region has 13 residues. CDR3 region: CSVEDLGSATQYF. CDR3 in DNA: TGCAGCGTTGAAGATCTGGGATCAGCCACGCAGTATTTT.

This clonotype appeared a few times. The V gene is TRBV7-9, the J gene TRBJ1-2; D call uncertain. The CDR3 has 13 amino acids. CDR1 and CDR2 from the germline V gene are SEHNR and FQNEAQ (reference sequence). V was clipped by 8 bases and J by 3 bases, with 13 bases between them. The CDR3 spells CASVEGVDYGYTF. CDR3 coding DNA: TGTGCCAGCGTCGAGGGCGTGGACTATGGCTACACCTTC.

The genes are TRBV7-9 and TRBJ2-3, with a possible D match to TRBD1 (6 bases). Trimming took off 11 bases at V and 0 bases at J, with 12 bases between the two ends. CDR3 length: 13 residues. Germline V gives CDR1 SEHNR, CDR2 FQNEAQ (reference sequence). The CDR3 region has the DNA TGTGCCTGCGGACAGACTAGCACAGATACGCAGTATTTT. Protein sequence: CACGQTSTDTQYF.

This chain uses TRBV7-2 with TRBJ2-5; 9 bases are shared with TRBD1. Looked up from germline, CDR1 is SGHTA and CDR2 is FQGNSA. The CDR3 totals 15 residues. With 4 bases clipped from V and 4 bases from J, the junction kept 7 bases outside the gene matches. Here the CDR3 DNA reads TGTGCCAGCAGCTATAACAGGGGGCGAGGAGAGACCCAGTACTTC. Translation: CASSYNRGRGETQYF.

This sequence joins TRBV29-1 and TRBJ2-3, with unresolved D. The germline gives CDR1 SQVTM, CDR2 ANQGSEA. CDR3 length equals 13 residues. V lost 5 bases and J lost 2, with 11 bases in between. The CDR3, as DNA: TGCAGCGTTTCCCGAAGGGACACAGATACGCAGTATTTT. Residues: CSVSRRDTDTQYF.

Points on this clonotype: One junction end disagrees with the germline gene, perhaps due to a read error. This sequence joins TRBV27 and TRBJ2-4; 10 bases are shared with TRBD1. The J call is in doubt because the DNA end fits TRBJ2-7 better. The CDR3 runs 14 residues. Germline lookup yields CDR1 MNHEY and CDR2 SMNVEV (reference sequence). As DNA, the CDR3 is TGTACCAGCAGTTTACTGGACAGGGGGGACGAGCAGTACTTC. It codes for CTSSLLDRGDEQYF.